The 28 T cell receptor beta chains given below trace back to one sample, sequenced in a study of T cell responses to AZD1222 COVID-19 vaccine. Clones were read by immunoSEQ multiplex PCR, and TCRdb kept only the in-frame ones, dropping some. The sample shows about 120,000 clones, approximately 90% of them seen only once. Sample: peripheral blood, taken on day 0 of AZD1222 vaccination. All receptors come from an adult in good health.

The V gene is TRBV5-1, the J gene TRBJ2-3, with 11 bases that match TRBD2. CDR3 length: 17 residues. V was pared by 4 bases and J by 1 base, with 8 bases of the junction left unmatched. In germline, CDR1 is SGHRS, CDR2 YFSETQ. The CDR3 DNA follows: TGCGCCAGCAGCCCCTCGACTAGCGGGATTGGCACAGATACGCAGTATTTT. Protein: CASSPSTSGIGTDTQYF.

On this clone: Other nucleotide sequences in the sample specify the same CDR3. This chain links TRBV28 with TRBJ2-1, with 11 bases identical to TRBD1. The J segment lost 5 bases and the V segment lost 6 bases, leaving 6 bases of the junction unmatched. This CDR3 has 15 amino acids. Germline V gene lookup returns CDR1 MDHEN and CDR2 SYDVKM. The CDR3 DNA reads as TGTGCCAGCAGCCGGCGGGACAGGGGGAACAATGAGCAGTTCTTC. Amino acids: CASSRRDRGNNEQFF. Looking up the rest from reference TRBV28 and TRBJ2-1 gives the full variable domain: DVKVTQSSRYLVKRTGEKVFLECVQDMDHENMFWYRQDPGLGLRLIYFSYDVKMKEKGDIPEGYSVSREKKERFSLILESASTNQTSMYLCASSRRDRGNNEQFFGPGTRLTVL.

A single count supports this clone. The chain carries TRBV28 and TRBJ2-2; a weak D match, TRBD2 (6 bases). V was pared by 7 bases and J by 1 base, with 16 bases between. CDR3 length: 16 amino acids. CDR1 and CDR2 (germline): MDHEN, SYDVKM. CDR3 coding DNA: TGTGCCAGCAAAACCCGCGGAGGGGTGAACACCGGGGAGCTGTTTTTT. Its protein product is CASKTRGGVNTGELFF.

J is TRBJ1-6 and V is TRBV5-4; D gene uncertain. The CDR3 extends over 12 amino acids. The germline V and J ends were trimmed by 4 bases and 5 bases, with 4 bases remaining between them. The V gene's germline CDR1 is SGHNT and CDR2 YYREEE (reference sequence). The chain's CDR3 is CASSANNSPLHF. CDR3 coding DNA: TGTGCCAGCAGCGCAAATAATTCACCCCTCCACTTT.

As DNA, the CDR3 is TGTGCCAGCAGCGTCAACAGGGGCCTGGGTGAGCAGTACTTC. Its protein is CASSVNRGLGEQYF. V is TRBV9 and J is TRBJ2-7, with TRBD1 identical over 7 bases. Germline V gives CDR1 SGDLS, CDR2 YYNGEE. V lost 2 bases and J lost 7; bases outside the gene matches: 9. This CDR3 contains 14 residues.

J is TRBJ1-1 and V is TRBV29-1, with D uncertain. The CDR3 spans 12 residues. Trimming took 7 bases from V and 1 from J, leaving 10 bases between them. The germline CDR1 and CDR2 sequences are SQVTM and ANQGSEA. Here the CDR3 reads CSARTANTEAFF. The CDR3 region has the DNA TGCAGCGCGCGGACGGCGAACACTGAAGCTTTCTTT.

The gene calls are TRBV5-4 and TRBJ1-1; TRBD1 matches at 8 bases. CDR1 is SGHNT and CDR2 is YYREEE in the germline V gene (reference sequence). The J segment lost 4 bases and the V segment lost 0 bases, leaving 8 bases of the junction unmatched. The CDR3 length is 16 residues. The CDR3 bases are TGTGCCAGCAGCTTGGAGGCAGGGGGCGGCGGCACTGAAGCTTTCTTT. It specifies CASSLEAGGGGTEAFF.

This chain links TRBV12-3 or TRBV12-4 with TRBJ2-5; 9 nucleotides line up with TRBD2. The CDR3 covers 13 residues. V gave up 6 bases and J gave up 5 bases; unmatched junction bases: 4. The CDR3 sequence is CASSISGSETQYF. The DNA for the CDR3 is TGTGCCAGCAGCATTAGCGGGAGTGAGACCCAGTACTTC.

The genes are TRBV5-1 and TRBJ2-7, with TRBD1 matching 8 bases. This CDR3 has 14 amino acids. The J segment lost 5 bases and the V segment lost 4 bases, leaving 8 bases of the junction unmatched. Looked up from germline, CDR1 is SGHRS and CDR2 is YFSETQ. The CDR3 here is CASSLLRGQNEQYF. CDR3 in DNA: TGCGCCAGCAGCCTCCTCAGGGGGCAGAACGAGCAGTACTTC. The whole variable domain, filled in from reference TRBV5-1 and TRBJ2-7, reads KAGVTQTPRYLIKTRGQQVTLSCSPISGHRSVSWYQQTPGQGLQFLFEYFSETQRNKGNFPGRFSGRQFSNSRSEMNVSTLELGDSALYLCASSLLRGQNEQYFGPGTRLTVT.

The rearrangement links TRBV2 to TRBJ2-7, with 10 bases that match TRBD2. V lost 6 bases and J lost 8; bases outside the gene matches: 16. Per germline, CDR1 SNHLY and CDR2 FYNNEI. This CDR3 is built from 16 residues. CDR3 sequence (DNA): TGTGCCAGCAGCGATTACCAACTAGCGGGATATACGAAGCAGTACTTC. It codes for CASSDYQLAGYTKQYF. Variable domain in full (rest from reference TRBV2 and TRBJ2-7): EPEVTQTPSHQVTQMGQEVILRCVPISNHLYFYWYRQILGQKVEFLVSFYNNEISEKSEIFDDQFSVERPDGSNFTLKIRSTKLEDSAMYFCASSDYQLAGYTKQYFGPGTRLTVT.

The chain recombines TRBV18 with TRBJ2-7; D remains unclear. V was pared by 0 bases and J by 2 bases, with 5 bases between. This CDR3 comprises 13 residues. Germline-derived CDR1 and CDR2 are KGHSH and LQKENI. The DNA for the CDR3 is TGTGCCAGCTCACCACCCACTACCTACGAGCAGTACTTC. Residues: CASSPPTTYEQYF. Full variable domain (missing parts from reference TRBV18 and TRBJ2-7): NAGVMQNPRHLVRRRGQEARLRCSPMKGHSHVYWYRQLPEEGLKFMVYLQKENIIDESGMPKERFSAEFPKEGPSILRIQQVVRGDSAAYFCASSPPTTYEQYFGPGTRLTVT.

The rearrangement links TRBV19 to TRBJ1-1; tentatively, D is TRBD1 (6 bases). Trimming shortened V by 0 bases and J by 1 base, and 12 bases separated the two germline ends. Germline V gene sequence: CDR1 LNHDA, CDR2 SQIVND (reference sequence). The CDR3 length is 16 residues. The CDR3 nucleotides are TGTGCCAGTAGTATAGATGCTGGGACACCGAACACTGAAGCTTTCTTT. Its protein is CASSIDAGTPNTEAFF.

The chain combines TRBV28 with TRBJ1-2; the D gene is possibly TRBD1 (5 bases). The CDR3 extends over 13 amino acids. V lost 7 bases to trimming and J lost 5 bases, with 14 bases between them. Per the germline V gene, CDR1 is MDHEN and CDR2 is SYDVKM. The CDR3 sequence: CASTSGGFYGYTF. The CDR3 nucleotides read TGTGCCAGCACCTCCGGGGGATTTTATGGCTACACCTTC.

This rearrangement joins TRBV2 to TRBJ2-7; TRBD2 matches 11 bases. The CDR3 sequence is 15 residues long. The V and J ends lost 2 bases and 4 bases, in that order; junction bases with no gene match: 4. Germline V gene data show CDR1 as SNHLY and CDR2 as FYNNEI. Written as DNA, the CDR3 is TGTGCCAGCAGTGAATTTACTAGCGGGAGTTACGAGCAGTACTTC. Amino acids: CASSEFTSGSYEQYF.

This clone was counted once. The rearrangement links TRBV7-2 to TRBJ1-6; 8 nucleotides agree with TRBD1. V shed 1 base, J shed 0 bases, and the junction held 5 bases outside the gene matches. Per germline, CDR1 SGHTA and CDR2 FQGNSA. This CDR3 spans 18 amino acids. The CDR3 DNA reads as TGTGCCAGCAGCTTAGTGGGACAGGAGAGCTCCTATAATTCACCCCTCCACTTT. Its translation is CASSLVGQESSYNSPLHF.

This clone showed up just a few times. This sample includes further DNA sequences coding for the same CDR3. J is TRBJ2-1 and V is TRBV24-1, with TRBD2 identical over 12 bases. The CDR3 runs to 17 residues. From germline, CDR1 is KGHDR and CDR2 SFDVKD. V trimming: 5 bases; J trimming: 0 bases; junction bases outside the gene matches: 4. This chain's CDR3 is CATSGTSGASSYNEQFF. The DNA for the CDR3 is TGTGCCACCAGTGGGACTAGCGGGGCGAGCTCCTACAATGAGCAGTTCTTC.

The chain couples TRBV4-1 to TRBJ2-1, with 9 bases that match TRBD1. Germline V gene sequence: CDR1 MGHRA, CDR2 YSYEKL. The CDR3 length is 16 residues. The trim removed 3 bases at V and 4 bases at J, leaving 7 bases unmatched. DNA for the CDR3: TGCGCCAGCAGCCATGCTGGACAGGGGAGTTACAATGAGCAGTTCTTC. It specifies CASSHAGQGSYNEQFF.

The V gene is TRBV12-5, the J gene TRBJ2-1; 7 bases match TRBD2. The CDR3 consists of 15 residues. The germline V gene encodes CDR1 LGHNT and CDR2 FRNRAP. Unmatched junction bases numbered 13, after V lost 6 bases and J lost 8 bases. The CDR3 DNA reads as TGTGCTAGTGGACCCCGGGCTAGCGGACTCTATGAGCAGTTCTTC. Its protein is CASGPRASGLYEQFF.

This clone is a singleton in its sample. The rearrangement joins TRBV20-1 to TRBJ2-1; perhaps TRBD2 as D (6 bases). CDR1 is DFQATT and CDR2 is SNEGSKA in the germline V gene (reference sequence). The CDR3 is 11 residues long. The CDR3 DNA is TGCAGCCCCGGGGCTAGCGATGAGCAGTTCTTC. It codes for CSPGASDEQFF.

This clone came up once. The CDR3 DNA reads as TGCGCCAGCAGCTTGGACGGCCGCTACGAGCAGTACTTC. Translating gives CASSLDGRYEQYF. The chain couples TRBV5-1 to TRBJ2-7; no clear D gene. Germline V gives CDR1 SGHRS, CDR2 YFSETQ. The CDR3 covers 13 residues. V shed 0 bases and J shed 3 bases, with 7 bases lying between them.

The gene calls are TRBV7-2 and TRBJ1-1; tentatively, D is TRBD1 (5 bases). The CDR3 sequence is 17 residues long. Germline lookup yields CDR1 SGHTA and CDR2 FQGNSA. V shed 4 bases and J shed 1 base, with 19 bases lying between them. CDR3 loop: CASSSQPGPPTNTEAFF. CDR3 DNA: TGTGCCAGCAGCTCCCAACCGGGACCCCCTACGAACACTGAAGCTTTCTTT.

The gene calls are TRBV28 and TRBJ1-5; D not resolved. The V gene lost 1 base and the J gene lost 2 bases, with 3 bases spanning the gap. The germline gives CDR1 MDHEN, CDR2 SYDVKM. The CDR3 runs 13 residues. The CDR3 is CASSLYRNQPQHF. Written as DNA, the CDR3 is TGTGCCAGCAGTTTATACCGCAATCAGCCCCAGCATTTT.

The chain uses TRBV4-1 and TRBJ2-1; weak D call: TRBD2 (5 bases). Trimming cost V 2 bases and J 12 bases, with 20 bases left between them. CDR3 length: 15 amino acids. Germline V lookup: CDR1 MGHRA, CDR2 YSYEKL. The CDR3 sequence is CASSQRIAEGSGQFF. For the CDR3, the DNA is TGCGCCAGCAGCCAAAGGATAGCTGAGGGCTCGGGGCAGTTCTTC.

The J gene is TRBJ1-6, the V gene TRBV19; 7 bases are a match to TRBD1. Trimming removed 6 bases from V and 6 bases from J; junction bases left unmatched: 5. The germline gives CDR1 LNHDA, CDR2 SQIVND (reference sequence). CDR3 size: 14 residues. In nucleotides, the CDR3 is TGTGCCAGTAGGCCCGGGACAGCTAATTCACCCCTCCACTTT. Its translation is CASRPGTANSPLHF.

The chain carries TRBV15 and TRBJ2-1, with D possibly TRBD2 on 6 matching bases. CDR1 LNHNV and CDR2 YYDKDF come from the germline V gene (reference sequence). The CDR3 spans 17 residues. The germline V and J ends were trimmed by 0 bases and 4 bases, with 16 bases remaining between them. CDR3 region: CATSREDYPFGYNEQFF. CDR3 nucleotides: TGTGCCACCAGCAGAGAGGACTACCCTTTCGGGTACAATGAGCAGTTCTTC.

The V call is TRBV5-1, the J call TRBJ1-1, with a tentative D call TRBD1 (5 bases). Trimming removed 4 bases at V and 3 bases at J, with 13 bases between. Germline V gene data show CDR1 as SGHRS and CDR2 as YFSETQ. This CDR3 is 14 amino acids long. CDR3 in DNA: TGCGCCAGCAGCGAACAGGTTGGGGACACTGAAGCTTTCTTT. It translates to CASSEQVGDTEAFF. Full variable domain (rest looked up from reference TRBV5-1 and TRBJ1-1): KAGVTQTPRYLIKTRGQQVTLSCSPISGHRSVSWYQQTPGQGLQFLFEYFSETQRNKGNFPGRFSGRQFSNSRSEMNVSTLELGDSALYLCASSEQVGDTEAFFGQGTRLTVV.

J is TRBJ1-5 and V is TRBV5-8; possibly TRBD1 for D (6 bases). V shed 4 bases and J shed 7 bases, with 21 bases lying between them. The germline V gene has CDR1 SGHTS and CDR2 YDEGEE. This CDR3 is built from 16 residues. CDR3 nucleotide sequence: TGTGCCAGCAGCCTGGGAAATGGGGGGCTTGGGCAGCCCCAGCATTTT. It encodes CASSLGNGGLGQPQHF.

This clone has just one count. The V gene is TRBV19, the J gene TRBJ1-5; 11 nucleotides align to TRBD1. Germline-derived CDR1 and CDR2 are LNHDA and SQIVND (reference sequence). J gave up 6 bases and V 7 bases, and 5 bases lay outside the gene matches. The length of the CDR3 is 14 residues. The CDR3 sequence: CASTRTGGFQPQHF. The CDR3, as DNA: TGTGCCAGTACCCGGACAGGGGGCTTTCAGCCCCAGCATTTT.